What follows is one TCR beta chain and its context. This clone's antigen is unknown. No base qualities exist here, and no much larger clone lies one base off it. The data belong to a study of blood T cell repertoires in COVID-19 (dated by TCRdb to 2018 to 2020). For context, the study as a whole: Collaborator samples came from the United States, Italy and Spain and covered acute and convalescent phases of COVID-19. The material from the prospective study consisted of cDNA or gDNA derived from T cells, B-cell-depleted T cells, or PBMCs. Deeply sampled blood TCRbeta repertoires from subjects exposed to, actively infected with, or recovered from COVID-19 were included in the dataset. The repertoires were released in a freely available public database meant as a resource for research on the immune response to SARS-CoV-2. Samples came from the ongoing ImmuneRACE study (first 160 participants) plus 1,254 subjects from 6 global collaborators. A de-identified subject ID, COVID-19 status, age in years and sex were almost always included in the sample metadata. Where available, HLA class I and class II types were obtained from metadata supplied by the sample provider rather than from assay-based typing. Summary of the overall study and its limitations: How much clinical and demographic metadata was included differed by source and by participant, and the metadata was provided uncurated.

Samples from volunteer blood donors who had recovered from COVID-19 were contributed by a second Seattle source. Collaborating institutions collected whole blood in K2EDTA tubes following their own protocols. For TCRbeta analysis, collaborators shipped samples in one of three forms: frozen whole blood, isolated PBMCs, or DNA extracted from either of those sample types. TCRbeta CDR3 regions were amplified from genomic DNA by means of the immunoSEQ Assay, a bias-controlled multiplex PCR. The study's processing was this. Within the assay, amplification of reference gene primers was used to estimate how many nucleated cells each sample contained. To quantify the absolute abundance of each unique TCRbeta CDR3 rearrangement, sequence reads were collapsed and filtered. Productive Simpson clonality was computed per sample as the square root of Simpson's diversity index over productive rearrangements. Here the immuneACCESS table is served through TCRdb, limited to in-frame sequences with V and J called. Missing clones are a known gap in these copies; in checked studies unresolved V genes cover under half, and the rest lacks a known reason. V and J calls plus clone size are reproduced from that table; the DNA served to infer D and trimming. Across this sample there are under 300,000 clones, with approximately 83% seen only once. The top ten clones comprise 1.9% of the sample.

The CDR3, from cysteine to phenylalanine, totals 16 residues. Only the CDR3 DNA stays, 48 bases, in frame from base 1. V lost 5 bases and J lost 3 bases; the stretch between them is 16 bases long. The germline V gene (reference sequence) yields LNHDA for CDR1 and SQIVND for CDR2. The source material was peripheral blood. The rearrangement joined TRBV19 to TRBJ2-2; the D gene lacks a confident call. This receptor was obtained from a man aged 30 to 45 who had recovered from COVID-19. The CDR3 here reads CASSPAVAPDTGELFF. The DNA is as follows: TGTGCCAGTAGTCCGGCAGTAGCACCGGACACCGGGGAGCTGTTTTTT.